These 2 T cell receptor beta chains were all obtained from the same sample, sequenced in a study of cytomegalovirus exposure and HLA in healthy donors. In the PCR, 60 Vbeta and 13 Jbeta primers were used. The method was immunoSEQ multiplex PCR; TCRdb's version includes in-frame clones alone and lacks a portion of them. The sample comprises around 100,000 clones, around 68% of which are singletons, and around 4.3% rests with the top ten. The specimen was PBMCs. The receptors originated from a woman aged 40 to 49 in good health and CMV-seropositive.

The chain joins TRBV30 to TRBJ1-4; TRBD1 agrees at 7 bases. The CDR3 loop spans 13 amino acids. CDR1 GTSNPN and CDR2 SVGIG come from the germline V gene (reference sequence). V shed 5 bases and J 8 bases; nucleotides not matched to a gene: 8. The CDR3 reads CAWDPGQSEKLFF. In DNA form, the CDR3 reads TGTGCCTGGGACCCGGGACAGAGCGAAAAACTGTTTTTT.

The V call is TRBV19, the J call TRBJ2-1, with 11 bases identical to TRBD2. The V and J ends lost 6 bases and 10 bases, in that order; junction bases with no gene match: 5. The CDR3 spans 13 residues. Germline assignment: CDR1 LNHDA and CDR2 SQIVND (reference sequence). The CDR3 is CASRLAGGLEQFF. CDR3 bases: TGTGCCAGTAGATTAGCGGGAGGGCTGGAGCAGTTCTTC.